The 20 T cell receptor beta chains below were found in one sample sequenced in a study of cytomegalovirus exposure and HLA in healthy donors. In the PCR, 60 Vbeta and 13 Jbeta primers were used. Produced via immunoSEQ multiplex PCR; TCRdb's table is partial and in-frame only. Seen here are some 140,000 clones, 80% observed once, and the top ten hold less than 1.5%. Sequencing used PBMCs. The receptors were sampled from a male donor in good health and CMV-seropositive.

This clone showed up many times. The chain couples TRBV6-1 to TRBJ2-3; 10 bases match TRBD2. CDR3 length: 16 residues. J lost 3 bases, V lost 2 bases, and 5 bases had no gene match. Germline V gene lookup returns CDR1 MNHNS and CDR2 SASEGT. CDR3 sequence: CASSESIAGGTDTQYF. The CDR3 nucleotides read TGTGCCAGCAGTGAATCCATAGCGGGAGGTACAGATACGCAGTATTTT.

There are a few counts of this clone. The chain links TRBV25-1 to TRBJ2-7; the match to TRBD2 covers 10 bases. The CDR3 length is 16 residues. Germline values: CDR1 MGHDK, CDR2 SYGVNS. J was trimmed by 3 bases and V by 2 bases; bases with no gene match: 7. In DNA form, the CDR3 reads TGTGCCAGCAGTGAAGCGGCTAGCGGGAGTGACTACGAGCAGTACTTC. This gives the protein CASSEAASGSDYEQYF.

The CDR3, as DNA: TGTGCCAGCAGCTCCAGGGTTGGGGGCAGAAACTATGGCTACACCTTC. Encoded protein: CASSSRVGGRNYGYTF. V usage is TRBV11-1 and J usage is TRBJ1-2, with D possibly TRBD1 on 6 matching bases. Germline assignment: CDR1 SGHAT and CDR2 FQDESV (reference sequence). This CDR3 has 16 residues. V lost 4 bases and J 2 bases, leaving 17 bases between the germline ends. The full variable domain, rest sourced from reference TRBV11-1 and TRBJ1-2, is EAEVAQSPRYKITEKSQAVAFWCDPISGHATLYWYRQILGQGPELLVQFQDESVVDDSQLPKDRFSAERLKGVDSTLKIQPAELGDSAMYLCASSSRVGGRNYGYTFGSGTRLTVV.

The V and J genes are TRBV15 and TRBJ1-5; 9 bases match TRBD1. CDR3 length equals 15 residues. Looked up from germline, CDR1 is LNHNV and CDR2 is YYDKDF (reference sequence). With 5 bases clipped from V and 0 bases from J, the junction kept 2 bases outside the gene matches. CDR3 protein: CATSATGGSNQPQHF. CDR3 sequence (DNA): TGTGCCACCAGCGCGACAGGGGGTAGCAATCAGCCCCAGCATTTT. Looking up the rest from reference TRBV15 and TRBJ1-5 gives the full variable domain: DAMVIQNPRYQVTQFGKPVTLSCSQTLNHNVMYWYQQKSSQAPKLLFHYYDKDFNNEADTPDNFQSRRPNTSFCFLDIRSPGLGDTAMYLCATSATGGSNQPQHFGDGTRLSIL.

The rearrangement links TRBV27 to TRBJ1-5; maybe TRBD1 (5 bases). The J call is in doubt because the DNA end fits TRBJ2-3 better. Germline V gene sequence: CDR1 MNHEY, CDR2 SMNVEV (reference sequence). The CDR3 has 14 residues. The CDR3 loop is CASRPSGLVQPQYF. The DNA of the CDR3 is TGTGCCAGCAGACCTTCAGGGTTGGTTCAGCCCCAGTATTTT.

Remarks on this clone: The same CDR3 also results from other DNA sequences found in this sample. V usage is TRBV18 and J usage is TRBJ1-2; TRBD1 might be the D (5 bases). V was trimmed by 3 bases and J by 5 bases, leaving 10 bases between them. The CDR3 has 13 amino acids. Germline-derived CDR1 and CDR2 are KGHSH and LQKENI. DNA for the CDR3: TGTGCCAGCTCACCCGACAGAGATTATGGCTACACCTTC. Translating it yields CASSPDRDYGYTF.

This chain joins TRBV5-6 and TRBJ2-1, with TRBD1 as a possible D gene (6 bases). This CDR3 has 13 residues. CDR1 and CDR2 from the germline V gene are SGHDT and YYEEEE. V dropped 0 bases and J dropped 15 bases, with 16 bases sitting between them. CDR3 in amino acids: CASSLAGHMGSFF. In DNA, the CDR3 is TGTGCCAGCAGCTTGGCGGGACACATGGGGTCGTTCTTC.

The rearrangement links TRBV11-2 to TRBJ2-7; the match to TRBD2 covers 10 bases. CDR3 size: 15 residues. The germline V gene encodes CDR1 SGHAT and CDR2 FQNNGV. The trim removed 5 bases at V and 9 bases at J, leaving 13 bases unmatched. CDR3 in DNA: TGTGCCAGCAGCCGACTAGCGGGCAGGAGGAGGGTGCAGTACTTC. Translating gives CASSRLAGRRRVQYF.

V usage is TRBV28 and J usage is TRBJ2-5, with 10 positions matching TRBD1. CDR1 and CDR2 from the germline V gene are MDHEN and SYDVKM. V was clipped by 5 bases and J by 4 bases; unmatched bases: 4. This CDR3 region has 14 residues. The CDR3 sequence is CASSRDRGIETQYF. In DNA, the CDR3 is TGTGCCAGCAGTCGGGACAGGGGCATAGAGACCCAGTACTTC.

This clone was observed a handful of times. V gene TRBV27 combines with J gene TRBJ2-6; tentative D call: TRBD1 (5 bases). The CDR3 length is 13 residues. Germline CDR1 reads MNHEY; CDR2 reads SMNVEV (reference sequence). Trimming pared 8 bases from V and 4 bases from J, leaving 9 bases between. DNA of the CDR3: TGTGCCAGCCGACAGTCCGGGGCCAACGTCCTGACTTTC. Translated, it gives CASRQSGANVLTF.

The chain carries TRBV4-1 and TRBJ1-2; no definite D call. V lost 1 base to trimming and J lost 4 bases, with 16 bases between them. Per germline, CDR1 MGHRA and CDR2 YSYEKL. The CDR3 length is 16 residues. CDR3 nucleotides: TGCGCCAGCAGCCAAGTCGGAGGGCAACAGCCCTATGGCTACACCTTC. This sequence encodes CASSQVGGQQPYGYTF.

This clone was observed once. This rearrangement joins TRBV28 to TRBJ2-7, with TRBD2 matching over 10 bases. CDR3 length: 14 amino acids. Germline loops: CDR1 MDHEN, CDR2 SYDVKM. V shed 7 bases, J shed 7 bases, and the junction held 10 bases outside the gene matches. CDR3 coding DNA: TGTGCCAGCACCTCCCCGGGACTAGCGAGGGAGCAGTACTTC. Amino acid sequence: CASTSPGLAREQYF.

The chain has TRBV7-8 and TRBJ2-7; the match to TRBD1 covers 7 bases. Trimming at V came to 10 bases and at J to 0 bases, leaving 15 bases not matched to a gene. The CDR3 totals 16 residues. CDR1 and CDR2 (germline): SGHVS, FQNEAQ. CDR3: CATEDRENASSYEQYF. Written as DNA, the CDR3 is TGTGCCACCGAAGACAGGGAAAACGCCAGCTCCTACGAGCAGTACTTC.

The chain recombines TRBV5-1 with TRBJ2-1; D gene unclear. The V and J ends lost 2 bases and 0 bases respectively, with 6 bases between them. This CDR3 region has 14 residues. Germline V gene sequence: CDR1 SGHRS, CDR2 YFSETQ. The CDR3: CASSFLNSYNEQFF. As DNA, the CDR3 is TGCGCCAGCAGCTTTTTAAACTCCTACAATGAGCAGTTCTTC.

The chain uses TRBV7-8 and TRBJ2-5, with TRBD2 matching 9 bases. Per the germline V gene, CDR1 is SGHVS and CDR2 is FQNEAQ. The CDR3 extends over 16 amino acids. Unmatched junction bases numbered 8, after V lost 1 base and J lost 5 bases. The CDR3 loop reads CASSLVGRGGWETQYF. The CDR3 nucleotides read TGTGCCAGCAGCTTAGTCGGGCGGGGGGGCTGGGAGACCCAGTACTTC. Full variable domain (outside the CDR3, taken from reference TRBV7-8 and TRBJ2-5): GAGVSQSPRYKVAKRGQDVALRCDPISGHVSLFWYQQALGQGPEFLTYFQNEAQLDKSGLPSDRFFAERPEGSVSTLKIQRTQQEDSAVYLCASSLVGRGGWETQYFGPGTRLLVL.

The gene calls are TRBV29-1 and TRBJ2-3; D is perhaps TRBD1 (5 bases). This CDR3 has 13 amino acids. The germline V gene encodes CDR1 SQVTM and CDR2 ANQGSEA. Trimming took 4 bases from V and 1 from J, leaving 9 bases between them. The CDR3 region is CSVGTLGTDTQYF. The DNA for the CDR3 is TGCAGCGTTGGGACACTGGGCACAGATACGCAGTATTTT.

The rearrangement links TRBV5-1 to TRBJ1-4, with a possible D match to TRBD1 (5 bases). The CDR3 consists of 15 residues. V was clipped by 4 bases and J by 0 bases, with 10 bases between them. Germline V gene lookup returns CDR1 SGHRS and CDR2 YFSETQ. CDR3 DNA: TGCGCCAGCAGCAGGGGTCGTGCAACTAATGAAAAACTGTTTTTT. This sequence encodes CASSRGRATNEKLFF.

The chain is built from TRBV18 and TRBJ1-2; 9 bases line up with TRBD1. V shed 2 bases and J 3 bases; nucleotides not matched to a gene: 4. The CDR3 has 15 residues. From germline, CDR1 is KGHSH and CDR2 LQKENI. CDR3 region: CASSPAGTGHYGYTF. The DNA for the CDR3 is TGTGCCAGCTCACCAGCGGGGACAGGGCACTATGGCTACACCTTC.

The V and J genes are TRBV19 and TRBJ2-1, with 9 bases aligning to TRBD1. CDR1 and CDR2 from the germline V gene are LNHDA and SQIVND (reference sequence). The CDR3 runs to 14 residues. V was clipped by 3 bases and J by 8 bases; unmatched bases: 5. The CDR3 DNA reads as TGTGCCAGTAGTATCCAGACAGGGGGTTATGAGCAGTTCTTC. Residues: CASSIQTGGYEQFF. Looking up the rest from reference TRBV19 and TRBJ2-1 gives the full variable domain: DGGITQSPKYLFRKEGQNVTLSCEQNLNHDAMYWYRQDPGQGLRLIYYSQIVNDFQKGDIAEGYSVSREKKESFPLTVTSAQKNPTAFYLCASSIQTGGYEQFFGPGTRLTVL.

V and J are TRBV19 and TRBJ1-4; 7 bases match TRBD1. V dropped 5 bases and J dropped 6; count of bases not matched to a gene: 9. The germline CDR1 and CDR2 sequences are LNHDA and SQIVND (reference sequence). The CDR3 covers 15 residues. DNA for the CDR3: TGTGCCAGTAGTGGGACAGCCCGAACGGATGAAAAACTGTTTTTT. This gives the protein CASSGTARTDEKLFF.